The 22 T cell receptor beta chains presented below share a single source sample, sequenced in a study of CD8+ T cells in alopecia areata (dated by TCRdb to 2017 to 2018). The sample's time point label, decoded: baseline before oral tofacitinib. Library preparation was by the immunoSEQ multiplex PCR assay. For TCR sequencing, RNA was extracted from every sample and reverse transcribed into cDNA to serve as template. Not all clones reach the TCRdb copy of this immuneACCESS table, which keeps in-frame sequences only. Checked studies attribute under half of the gap to unresolved V genes and leave the rest unexplained. This sample holds about 150,000 clones; around half were observed only once. Just under 20% of the sample goes to the ten largest clones. This sample comprised CD8+ T cells sorted from blood, obtained at week 0. These TCRs come from a human donor with alopecia areata.

The chain uses TRBV11-2 and TRBJ2-7; the D is unclear. Germline lookup yields CDR1 SGHAT and CDR2 FQNNGV. The CDR3 runs to 16 residues. Trimming cost V 5 bases and J 1 base, with 18 bases left between them. The CDR3 protein is CASSHGAIEWSYEQYF. The CDR3 DNA sequence: TGTGCCAGCAGCCACGGCGCCATAGAGTGGTCCTACGAGCAGTACTTC.

This chain links TRBV2 with TRBJ1-2, with D hard to call. Germline CDR1 SNHLY, CDR2 FYNNEI. CDR3 length: 13 amino acids. V was trimmed by 6 bases and J by 6 bases, leaving 14 bases between them. In DNA form, the CDR3 reads TGTGCCAGCAGGGGAGTGACCCCTCATGGCTACACCTTC. Residues: CASRGVTPHGYTF.

The V and J genes are TRBV20-1 and TRBJ2-5, with unresolved D. The CDR3 runs to 8 residues. V was pared by 6 bases and J by 13 bases, with 9 bases between. Looked up from germline, CDR1 is DFQATT and CDR2 is SNEGSKA (reference sequence). CDR3 nucleotides: TGCAGTGCACGAATAGGGTACTTC. Its translation: CSARIGYF.

This clone was observed a few times. The J gene is TRBJ2-5, the V gene TRBV29-1; D call uncertain. Between the trimmed V and J ends, which lost 6 bases and 2 bases, there was a span of 7 bases. CDR1 and CDR2 from the germline V gene are SQVTM and ANQGSEA. The CDR3 extends over 11 amino acids. The CDR3 bases are TGCAGCGTGACTTTACAAGAGACCCAGTACTTC. Protein sequence: CSVTLQETQYF. Supplemented by reference TRBV29-1 and TRBJ2-5, the full variable domain reads SAVISQKPSRDICQRGTSLTIQCQVDSQVTMMFWYRQQPGQSLTLIATANQGSEATYESGFVIDKFPISRPNLTFSTLTVSNMSPEDSSIYLCSVTLQETQYFGPGTRLLVL.

This clone was counted between two and nine times. The same CDR3 arises from other DNA sequences in this sample as well. The CDR3 DNA is TGCGCCAGCAGCCAAGACCCCGGAACCAACTATGGCTACACCTTC. Protein: CASSQDPGTNYGYTF. This rearrangement joins TRBV4-3 to TRBJ1-2, with no clear D. CDR1 and CDR2 (germline): LGHNA, YSLEER. The CDR3 sequence is 15 residues long. V was trimmed by 0 bases and J by 2 bases, leaving 10 bases between them.

This chain links TRBV9 with TRBJ1-2; D uncertain. The V and J ends lost 0 bases and 4 bases respectively, with 16 bases between them. CDR1 and CDR2 (germline): SGDLS, YYNGEE. The CDR3 runs to 16 residues. This chain's CDR3 is CASSVDSAPFTYGYTF. CDR3 coding DNA: TGTGCCAGCAGCGTAGACTCTGCGCCTTTCACCTATGGCTACACCTTC.

The rearrangement links TRBV11-2 to TRBJ2-3; the match to TRBD2 covers 11 bases. V lost 6 bases, J lost 4 bases, and 12 bases stayed unmatched. The CDR3 covers 17 residues. CDR1 and CDR2 from the germline V gene are SGHAT and FQNNGV. The CDR3: CASRNHSGGAGADTQYF. CDR3 in DNA: TGTGCCAGCAGAAATCATAGCGGGGGGGCCGGGGCAGATACGCAGTATTTT.

This chain links TRBV30 with TRBJ2-2; D possibly matches TRBD1 or TRBD2 (6 bases each). Germline CDR1 GTSNPN, CDR2 SVGIG (reference sequence). CDR3 length: 14 amino acids. Trimming left V 4 bases short and J 2 bases short, with 11 bases between. As DNA, the CDR3 is TGTGCCTGGACCTACGGGGGCAACACCGGGGAGCTGTTTTTT. This gives the protein CAWTYGGNTGELFF.

The rearrangement uses TRBV30 and TRBJ2-3, with TRBD1 matching over 10 bases. The length of the CDR3 is 15 residues. Germline trimming cut 0 bases from V and 4 bases from J; bases unmatched to any gene: 4. Germline V gene data show CDR1 as GTSNPN and CDR2 as SVGIG (reference sequence). The CDR3 nucleotides read TGTGCCTGGAGTGTAAGGGACAGGGGTGCAGATACGCAGTATTTT. This translates into CAWSVRDRGADTQYF.

V gene TRBV30 combines with J gene TRBJ1-1; D unresolved. V was shortened by 0 bases and J by 5 bases, with 10 bases between the two germline ends. The CDR3 sequence is 13 residues long. Germline assignment: CDR1 GTSNPN and CDR2 SVGIG (reference sequence). CDR3 sequence reads: CAWSVRLGTEAFF. As DNA, the CDR3 is TGTGCCTGGAGTGTACGCCTGGGGACTGAAGCTTTCTTT.

This chain joins TRBV11-2 and TRBJ2-2; 7 nucleotides agree with TRBD2. From germline, CDR1 is SGHAT and CDR2 FQNNGV. With V trimmed by 3 bases and J by 6 bases, 10 bases remained unmatched. The CDR3 contains 16 residues. The CDR3 loop is CASSFWGEGRAGELFF. Here the CDR3 DNA reads TGTGCCAGCAGCTTTTGGGGCGAAGGGAGGGCCGGGGAGCTGTTTTTT.

This clone was observed a single time. CDR3 loop: CASTWNTEAFF. The CDR3, as DNA: TGTGCCAGCACCTGGAACACTGAAGCTTTCTTT. The gene calls are TRBV2 and TRBJ1-1; D is undetermined. V was pared by 7 bases and J by 1 base, with 4 bases between. Per the germline V gene, CDR1 is SNHLY and CDR2 is FYNNEI. The CDR3 is made up of 11 amino acids. The whole variable domain, filled in from reference TRBV2 and TRBJ1-1, reads EPEVTQTPSHQVTQMGQEVILRCVPISNHLYFYWYRQILGQKVEFLVSFYNNEISEKSEIFDDQFSVERPDGSNFTLKIRSTKLEDSAMYFCASTWNTEAFFGQGTRLTVV.

This chain uses TRBV29-1 with TRBJ1-2, with no clear D. The length of the CDR3 is 13 residues. Deletions cut 7 bases from V and 2 bases from J, with 14 bases between. Per germline, CDR1 SQVTM and CDR2 ANQGSEA. CDR3 coding DNA: TGCAGCGCCTGGGCTAATCCCAACTATGGCTACACCTTC. It translates to CSAWANPNYGYTF.

This chain uses TRBV5-1 with TRBJ2-2, with 7 bases lining up with TRBD1. Germline lookup yields CDR1 SGHRS and CDR2 YFSETQ. This CDR3 has 14 amino acids. J gave up 7 bases and V 0 bases, and 3 bases lay outside the gene matches. Here the CDR3 DNA reads TGCGCCAGCAGCTTGGAAGGGGGCGTCGGGGAGCTGTTTTTT. Protein: CASSLEGGVGELFF.

The rearrangement uses TRBV7-2 and TRBJ2-1; perhaps TRBD1 as D (5 bases). Per germline, CDR1 SGHTA and CDR2 FQGNSA. The CDR3 extends over 19 amino acids. The V and J ends lost 1 base and 0 bases respectively, with 19 bases between them. For the CDR3, the DNA is TGTGCCAGCAGCTTAGTGTCCGGTCCGACAGTCAGCTCCTACAATGAGCAGTTCTTC. Amino acids: CASSLVSGPTVSSYNEQFF.

V and J are TRBV5-1 and TRBJ2-1; D gene unclear. The germline CDR1 and CDR2 sequences are SGHRS and YFSETQ. The length of the CDR3 is 13 residues. Trimming shortened V by 1 base and J by 9 bases, and 11 bases separated the two germline ends. The CDR3 coding sequence is TGCGCCAGCAGCTTGCCCATCGTGGGTGAGCAGTTCTTC. Translation gives CASSLPIVGEQFF.

This sequence joins TRBV20-1 and TRBJ1-2; no firm D call. This CDR3 has 11 amino acids. The ends were cut back, 6 bases at V and 7 bases at J, with 12 bases in the middle. Germline CDR1 and CDR2: DFQATT and SNEGSKA (reference sequence). The CDR3, as DNA: TGCAGTGCGCCCAGGAGTCTTGGCTACACCTTC. This sequence encodes CSAPRSLGYTF.

This clone is a singleton in its sample. The chain links TRBV14 to TRBJ1-2; no reliable D call. The germline V gene has CDR1 SGHDN and CDR2 FVKESK. There are 12 residues in the CDR3. The ends were cut back, 5 bases at V and 6 bases at J, with 10 bases in the middle. This CDR3 reads CASSSPEDGYTF. For the CDR3, the DNA is TGTGCCAGCAGCTCCCCCGAGGATGGCTACACCTTC.

This clone was seen only once. The V and J genes are TRBV2 and TRBJ1-2, with a tentative D call TRBD1 (6 bases). CDR1 is SNHLY and CDR2 is FYNNEI in the germline V gene. Trimming took off 6 bases at V and 3 bases at J, with 11 bases between the two ends. The CDR3 contains 13 residues. For the CDR3, the DNA is TGTGCCAGCAGCCAGGGGCTGGACTATGGCTACACCTTC. Its protein product is CASSQGLDYGYTF. Full variable domain (outside the CDR3, taken from reference TRBV2 and TRBJ1-2): EPEVTQTPSHQVTQMGQEVILRCVPISNHLYFYWYRQILGQKVEFLVSFYNNEISEKSEIFDDQFSVERPDGSNFTLKIRSTKLEDSAMYFCASSQGLDYGYTFGSGTRLTVV.

This sequence joins TRBV30 and TRBJ1-1; the D is unclear. This CDR3 is 13 amino acids long. V shed 0 bases and J shed 10 bases, with 15 bases lying between them. Germline V gene lookup returns CDR1 GTSNPN and CDR2 SVGIG (reference sequence). The CDR3 DNA sequence: TGTGCCTGGAGTGTATTCGGCGGGCGCGGAGCTTTCTTT. Its protein product is CAWSVFGGRGAFF. Together with reference TRBV30 and TRBJ1-1, the CDR3 gives the full variable domain: SQTIHQWPATLVQPVGSPLSLECTVEGTSNPNLYWYRQAAGRGLQLLFYSVGIGQISSEVPQNLSASRPQDRQFILSSKKLLLSDSGFYLCAWSVFGGRGAFFGQGTRLTVV.

The chain's CDR3 is CASSWGTGTAGYTF. As DNA, the CDR3 is TGTGCCAGCAGCTGGGGAACCGGGACAGCGGGCTACACCTTC. This rearrangement joins TRBV5-6 to TRBJ1-2; 7 bases are shared with TRBD1. Germline CDR1 and CDR2: SGHDT and YYEEEE. The CDR3 runs 14 residues. V lost 3 bases, J lost 8 bases, and 10 bases stayed unmatched.

J is TRBJ2-7 and V is TRBV10-3; D possibly corresponds to TRBD2 (6 bases). This CDR3 spans 15 amino acids. Germline CDR1 and CDR2: ENHRY and SYGVKD. The V end was cut by 2 bases, the J end by 0 bases, with 11 bases between. CDR3 sequence reads: CAISEALGSSYEQYF. CDR3 nucleotides: TGTGCCATCAGTGAGGCCCTCGGGAGCTCCTACGAGCAGTACTTC.